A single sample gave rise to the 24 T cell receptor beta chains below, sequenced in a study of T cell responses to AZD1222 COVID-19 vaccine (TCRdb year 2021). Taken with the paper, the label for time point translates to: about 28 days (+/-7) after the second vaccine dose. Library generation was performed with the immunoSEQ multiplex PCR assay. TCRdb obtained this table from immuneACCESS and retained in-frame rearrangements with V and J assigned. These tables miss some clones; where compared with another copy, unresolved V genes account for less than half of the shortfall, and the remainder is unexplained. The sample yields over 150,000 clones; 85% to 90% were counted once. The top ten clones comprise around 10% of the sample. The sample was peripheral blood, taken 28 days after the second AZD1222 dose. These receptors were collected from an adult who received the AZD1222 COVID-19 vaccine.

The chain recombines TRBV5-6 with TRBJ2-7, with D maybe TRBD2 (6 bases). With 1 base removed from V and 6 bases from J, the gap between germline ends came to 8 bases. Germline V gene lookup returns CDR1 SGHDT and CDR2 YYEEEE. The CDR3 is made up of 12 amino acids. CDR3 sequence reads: CASSLMGGEQYF. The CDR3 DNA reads TGTGCCAGCAGCTTGATGGGGGGCGAGCAGTACTTC. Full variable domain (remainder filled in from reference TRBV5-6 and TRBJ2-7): DAGVTQSPTHLIKTRGQQVTLRCSPKSGHDTVSWYQQALGQGPQFIFQYYEEEERQRGNFPDRFSGHQFPNYSSELNVNALLLGDSALYLCASSLMGGEQYFGPGTRLTVT.

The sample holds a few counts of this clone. For the CDR3, the DNA is TGTGCCAGTAGTATCATTAACGCTGGGCACAATGAGCAGTTCTTC. Encoded protein: CASSIINAGHNEQFF. The rearrangement links TRBV19 to TRBJ2-1, with D unresolved. The ends were cut back, 3 bases at V and 5 bases at J, with 14 bases in the middle. In germline, CDR1 is LNHDA, CDR2 SQIVND (reference sequence). This CDR3 region has 15 residues. Variable domain in full (rest from reference TRBV19 and TRBJ2-1): DGGITQSPKYLFRKEGQNVTLSCEQNLNHDAMYWYRQDPGQGLRLIYYSQIVNDFQKGDIAEGYSVSREKKESFPLTVTSAQKNPTAFYLCASSIINAGHNEQFFGPGTRLTVL.

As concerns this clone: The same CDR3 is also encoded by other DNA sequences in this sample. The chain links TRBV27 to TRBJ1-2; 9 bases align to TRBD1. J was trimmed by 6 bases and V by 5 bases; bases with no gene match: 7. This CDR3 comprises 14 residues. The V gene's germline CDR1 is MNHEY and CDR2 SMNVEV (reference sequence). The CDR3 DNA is TGTGCCAGCAGTCAGACGACAGGGGGACATGGCTACACCTTC. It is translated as CASSQTTGGHGYTF.

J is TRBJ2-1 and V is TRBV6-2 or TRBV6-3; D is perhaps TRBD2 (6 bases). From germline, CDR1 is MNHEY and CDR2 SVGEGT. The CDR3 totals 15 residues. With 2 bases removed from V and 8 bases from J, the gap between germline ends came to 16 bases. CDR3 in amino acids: CASSYGGAVRDEQFF. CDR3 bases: TGTGCCAGCAGTTACGGAGGGGCCGTTCGGGATGAGCAGTTCTTC.

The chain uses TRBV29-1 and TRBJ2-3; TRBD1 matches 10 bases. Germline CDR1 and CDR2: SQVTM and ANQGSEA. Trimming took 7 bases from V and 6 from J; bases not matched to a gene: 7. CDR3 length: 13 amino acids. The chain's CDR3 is CSAPRTGGDTQYF. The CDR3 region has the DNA TGCAGCGCCCCCAGGACAGGGGGGGATACGCAGTATTTT.

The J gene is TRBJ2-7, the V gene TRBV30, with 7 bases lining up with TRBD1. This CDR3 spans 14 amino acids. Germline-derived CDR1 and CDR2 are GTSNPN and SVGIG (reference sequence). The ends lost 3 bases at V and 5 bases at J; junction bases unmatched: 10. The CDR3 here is CAWRGDSRRNEQYF. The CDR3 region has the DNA TGTGCCTGGAGGGGGGACAGCCGACGGAACGAGCAGTACTTC.

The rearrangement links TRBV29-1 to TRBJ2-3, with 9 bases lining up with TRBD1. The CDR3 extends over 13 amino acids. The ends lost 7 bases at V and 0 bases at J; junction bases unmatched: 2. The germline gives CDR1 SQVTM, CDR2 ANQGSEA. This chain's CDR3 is CSAGQGSTDTQYF. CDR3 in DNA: TGCAGCGCGGGACAGGGAAGCACAGATACGCAGTATTTT.

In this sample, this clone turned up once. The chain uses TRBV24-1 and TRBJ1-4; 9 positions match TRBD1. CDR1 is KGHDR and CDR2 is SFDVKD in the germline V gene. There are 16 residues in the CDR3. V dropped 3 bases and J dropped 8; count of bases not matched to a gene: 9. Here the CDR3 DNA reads TGTGCCACCAGTGATCCACAGGGGGCGTCTGCCGAAAAACTGTTTTTT. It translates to CATSDPQGASAEKLFF.

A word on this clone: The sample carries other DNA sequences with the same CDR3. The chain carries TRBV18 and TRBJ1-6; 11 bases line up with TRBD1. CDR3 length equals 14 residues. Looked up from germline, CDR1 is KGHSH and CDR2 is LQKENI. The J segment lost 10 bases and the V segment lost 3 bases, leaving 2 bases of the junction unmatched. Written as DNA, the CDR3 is TGTGCCAGCTCACCCGGGACAGGGGGATCACCCCTCCACTTT. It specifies CASSPGTGGSPLHF. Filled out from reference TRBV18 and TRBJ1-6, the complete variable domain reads NAGVMQNPRHLVRRRGQEARLRCSPMKGHSHVYWYRQLPEEGLKFMVYLQKENIIDESGMPKERFSAEFPKEGPSILRIQQVVRGDSAAYFCASSPGTGGSPLHFGNGTRLTVT.

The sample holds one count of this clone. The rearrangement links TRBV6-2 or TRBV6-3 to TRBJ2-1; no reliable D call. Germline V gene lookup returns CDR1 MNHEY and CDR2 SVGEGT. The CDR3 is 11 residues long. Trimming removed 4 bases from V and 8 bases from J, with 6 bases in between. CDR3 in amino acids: CASSFGDEQFF. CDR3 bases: TGTGCCAGCAGTTTTGGGGATGAGCAGTTCTTC.

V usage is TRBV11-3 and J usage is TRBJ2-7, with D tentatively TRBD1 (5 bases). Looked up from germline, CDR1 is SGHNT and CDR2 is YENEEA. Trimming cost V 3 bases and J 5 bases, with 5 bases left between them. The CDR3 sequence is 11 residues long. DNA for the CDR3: TGTGCCAGCAGCTTGGGGCACGAGCAGTACTTC. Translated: CASSLGHEQYF.

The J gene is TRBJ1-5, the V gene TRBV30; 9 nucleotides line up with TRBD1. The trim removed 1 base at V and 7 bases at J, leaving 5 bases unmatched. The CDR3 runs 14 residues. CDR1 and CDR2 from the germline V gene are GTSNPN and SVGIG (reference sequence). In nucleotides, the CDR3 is TGTGCCTGGAGTGCGGGACAGGGAACCCAGCCCCAGCATTTT. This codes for CAWSAGQGTQPQHF. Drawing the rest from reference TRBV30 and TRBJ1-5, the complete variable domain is SQTIHQWPATLVQPVGSPLSLECTVEGTSNPNLYWYRQAAGRGLQLLFYSVGIGQISSEVPQNLSASRPQDRQFILSSKKLLLSDSGFYLCAWSAGQGTQPQHFGDGTRLSIL.

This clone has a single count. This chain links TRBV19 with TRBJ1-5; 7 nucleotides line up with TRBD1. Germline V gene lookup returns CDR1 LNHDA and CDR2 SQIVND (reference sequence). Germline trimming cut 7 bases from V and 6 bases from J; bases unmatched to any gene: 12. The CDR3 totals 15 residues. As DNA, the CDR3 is TGTGCCAGTAAAATCGACAGGGTAGGAAGTCAGCCCCAGCATTTT. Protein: CASKIDRVGSQPQHF.

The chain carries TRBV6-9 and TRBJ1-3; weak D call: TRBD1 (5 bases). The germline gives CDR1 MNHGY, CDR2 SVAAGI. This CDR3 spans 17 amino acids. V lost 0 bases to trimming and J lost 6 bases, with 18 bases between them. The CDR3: CASSYSGQPRPQNTIYF. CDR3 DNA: TGTGCCAGCAGTTATTCGGGGCAGCCAAGGCCTCAAAACACCATATATTTT.

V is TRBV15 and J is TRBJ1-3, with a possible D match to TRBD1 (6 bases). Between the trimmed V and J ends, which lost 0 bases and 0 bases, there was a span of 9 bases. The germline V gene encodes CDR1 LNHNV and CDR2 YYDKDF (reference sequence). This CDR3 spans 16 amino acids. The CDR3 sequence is CATSRDIQGSGNTIYF. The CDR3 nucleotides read TGTGCCACCAGCAGAGATATACAGGGCTCTGGAAACACCATATATTTT.

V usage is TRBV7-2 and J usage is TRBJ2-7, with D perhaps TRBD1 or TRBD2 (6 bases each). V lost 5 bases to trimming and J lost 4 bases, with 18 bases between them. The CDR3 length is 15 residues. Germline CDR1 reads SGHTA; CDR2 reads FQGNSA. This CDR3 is CASSPRRGRPYEQYF. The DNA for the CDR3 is TGTGCCAGCAGCCCGCGTCGGGGGCGGCCTTACGAGCAGTACTTC.

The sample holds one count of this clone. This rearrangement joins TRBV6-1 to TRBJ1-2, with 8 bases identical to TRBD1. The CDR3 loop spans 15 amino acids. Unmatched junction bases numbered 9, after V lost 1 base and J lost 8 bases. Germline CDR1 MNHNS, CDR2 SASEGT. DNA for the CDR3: TGTGCCAGCAGTGAAGGGCTCAGACAGGGGTTCGGCTACACCTTC. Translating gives CASSEGLRQGFGYTF.

Written as DNA, the CDR3 is TGTGCCAGCAGCCGGAGCGGGGGGGGGCACGGGGAGCTGTTTTTT. It is translated as CASSRSGGGHGELFF. V gene TRBV6-6 combines with J gene TRBJ2-2; 10 nucleotides line up with TRBD2. The CDR3 covers 15 residues. CDR1 and CDR2 from the germline V gene are MNHNY and SVGAGI (reference sequence). The junction had 8 bases not matched to a gene; V was cut back by 6 bases and J by 7 bases.

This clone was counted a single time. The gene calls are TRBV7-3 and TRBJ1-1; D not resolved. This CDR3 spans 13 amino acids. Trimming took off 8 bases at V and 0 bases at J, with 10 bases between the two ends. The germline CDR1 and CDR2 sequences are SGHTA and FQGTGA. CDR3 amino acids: CASASALNTEAFF. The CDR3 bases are TGTGCCAGCGCCTCTGCCTTGAACACTGAAGCTTTCTTT.

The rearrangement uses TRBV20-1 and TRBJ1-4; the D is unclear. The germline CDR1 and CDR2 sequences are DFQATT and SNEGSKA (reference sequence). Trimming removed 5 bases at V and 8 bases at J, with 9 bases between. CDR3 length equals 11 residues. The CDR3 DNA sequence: TGCAGTGCTTTTGAACGGGAAAAACTGTTTTTT. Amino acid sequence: CSAFEREKLFF.

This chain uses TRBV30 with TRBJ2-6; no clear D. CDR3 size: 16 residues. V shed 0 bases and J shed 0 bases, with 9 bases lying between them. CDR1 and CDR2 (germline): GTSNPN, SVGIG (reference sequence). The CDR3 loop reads CAWSVPFPSGANVLTF. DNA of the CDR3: TGTGCCTGGAGTGTACCCTTCCCCTCTGGGGCCAACGTCCTGACTTTC.

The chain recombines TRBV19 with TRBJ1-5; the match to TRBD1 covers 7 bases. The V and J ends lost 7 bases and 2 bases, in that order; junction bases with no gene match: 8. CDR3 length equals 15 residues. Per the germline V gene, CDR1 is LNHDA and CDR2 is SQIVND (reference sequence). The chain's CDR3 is CASNALTGRNQPQHF. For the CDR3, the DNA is TGTGCCAGTAATGCCTTGACAGGGCGCAATCAGCCCCAGCATTTT.

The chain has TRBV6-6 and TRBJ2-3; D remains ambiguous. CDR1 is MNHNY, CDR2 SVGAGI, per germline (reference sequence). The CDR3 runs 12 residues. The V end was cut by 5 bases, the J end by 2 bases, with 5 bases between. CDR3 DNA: TGTGCCAGCAGTCTCCTCACAGATACGCAGTATTTT. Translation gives CASSLLTDTQYF.

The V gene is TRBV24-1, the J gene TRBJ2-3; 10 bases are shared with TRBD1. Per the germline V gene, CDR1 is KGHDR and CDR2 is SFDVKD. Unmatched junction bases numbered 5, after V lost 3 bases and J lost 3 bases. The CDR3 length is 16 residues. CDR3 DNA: TGTGCCACCAGTGATCTCCGGACAGGGGGAACAGATACGCAGTATTTT. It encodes CATSDLRTGGTDTQYF.